The 11 T cell receptor beta chains below all came from one sample that was sequenced in a study of cytomegalovirus exposure and HLA in healthy donors. PCR primers comprised 60 Vbeta and 13 Jbeta primers. Assay: immunoSEQ multiplex PCR; the TCRdb copy retains only in-frame clones and omits some. The sample includes about 73,000 clones, roughly 82% of them seen just once. Sequencing was performed on PBMCs. Receptors were obtained from a man in his 70s in good health and CMV-seronegative.

The chain's CDR3 is CASSLAGRVLHF. The CDR3 nucleotides are TGTGCCAGCAGCTTAGCAGGGAGGGTCCTCCACTTT. This rearrangement joins TRBV7-2 to TRBJ1-6; D is unresolved. Germline-derived CDR1 and CDR2 are SGHTA and FQGNSA. The CDR3 spans 12 residues. The V end lost 0 bases, the J end lost 15 bases, and 9 bases lay between the germline ends.

The chain carries TRBV6-5 and TRBJ2-2; D call uncertain. CDR3 size: 13 residues. V shed 4 bases and J shed 9 bases, with 12 bases lying between them. The germline V gene has CDR1 MNHEY and CDR2 SVGAGI. This CDR3 is CASSSPLVRELFF. CDR3 bases: TGTGCCAGCAGTTCCCCTCTAGTGAGGGAGCTGTTTTTT.

The rearrangement joins TRBV7-2 to TRBJ2-3, with 9 bases identical to TRBD1. The CDR3 loop spans 14 amino acids. Losses at the gene ends were 6 bases for V and 1 base for J; bases not matched to a gene: 2. The germline V gene encodes CDR1 SGHTA and CDR2 FQGNSA. CDR3 in amino acids: CASRDRGGTDTQYF. CDR3 in DNA: TGTGCCAGCAGGGACAGGGGAGGCACAGATACGCAGTATTTT.

A single count supports this clone. The rearrangement uses TRBV6-5 and TRBJ2-7; D gene ambiguous. The ends were cut back, 0 bases at V and 2 bases at J, with 8 bases in the middle. The CDR3 consists of 14 residues. CDR1 MNHEY and CDR2 SVGAGI come from the germline V gene. The CDR3: CASSYSARTYEQYF. DNA of the CDR3: TGTGCCAGCAGTTACTCGGCCAGGACCTACGAGCAGTACTTC.

A few counts support this clone. The V call is TRBV19, the J call TRBJ2-1; 12 nucleotides agree with TRBD1. The germline V gene encodes CDR1 LNHDA and CDR2 SQIVND (reference sequence). CDR3 length equals 17 residues. The V and J ends lost 3 bases and 6 bases, in that order; junction bases with no gene match: 9. CDR3 in DNA: TGTGCCAGTAGTATTAGGGGCGGGACAGGGGGCCGCAATGAGCAGTTCTTC. This gives the protein CASSIRGGTGGRNEQFF.

This rearrangement joins TRBV4-1 to TRBJ2-7, with 12 bases aligning to TRBD2. Germline values: CDR1 MGHRA, CDR2 YSYEKL. CDR3 length equals 18 residues. V was pared by 0 bases and J by 4 bases, with 10 bases of the junction left unmatched. For the CDR3, the DNA is TGCGCCAGCAGCCAAGATCTCCTAGCGGGAGGGCTTGTATACGAGCAGTACTTC. This encodes CASSQDLLAGGLVYEQYF.

The CDR3 DNA follows: TGTGCCAGCAGACCGCAGACAGGGTATAATTCACCCCTCCACTTT. Its translation is CASRPQTGYNSPLHF. This sequence joins TRBV6-1 and TRBJ1-6, with TRBD1 identical over 7 bases. V dropped 6 bases and J dropped 4; count of bases not matched to a gene: 6. The germline CDR1 and CDR2 sequences are MNHNS and SASEGT. There are 15 residues in the CDR3.

The CDR3 sequence: CSVGKGQTNTEAFF. CDR3 in DNA: TGCAGCGTTGGAAAAGGACAAACGAACACTGAAGCTTTCTTT. This sequence joins TRBV29-1 and TRBJ1-1, with D possibly being TRBD1 (5 bases). The ends were cut back, 4 bases at V and 1 base at J, with 13 bases in the middle. The CDR3 is 14 amino acids. Per germline, CDR1 SQVTM and CDR2 ANQGSEA.

This clone was seen a single time. The J gene is TRBJ2-5, the V gene TRBV14, with D possibly matching TRBD1 (5 bases). Trimming took off 2 bases at V and 2 bases at J, with 21 bases between the two ends. CDR3 length: 18 residues. Germline CDR1 and CDR2: SGHDN and FVKESK. The CDR3 DNA reads TGTGCCAGCAGCCAATCCTCCCCGGCGACAGACTTACAAGAGACCCAGTACTTC. This translates into CASSQSSPATDLQETQYF.

V and J are TRBV27 and TRBJ1-3, with D maybe TRBD1 (6 bases). Per germline, CDR1 MNHEY and CDR2 SMNVEV (reference sequence). V gave up 7 bases and J gave up 0 bases, with 13 bases separating them. The CDR3 is 15 residues long. The CDR3 region has the DNA TGTGCCAGCATGTTCAGGGGAATCTCTGGAAACACCATATATTTT. This sequence encodes CASMFRGISGNTIYF.

The chain has TRBV28 and TRBJ1-3; 11 bases line up with TRBD1. The CDR3 totals 17 residues. J lost 3 bases, V lost 6 bases, and 10 bases had no gene match. Germline lookup yields CDR1 MDHEN and CDR2 SYDVKM. CDR3 nucleotide sequence: TGTGCCAGCAGCTATCTGGACAGGGGGCTATATGGAAACACCATATATTTT. Its translation: CASSYLDRGLYGNTIYF. The whole variable domain, filled in from reference TRBV28 and TRBJ1-3, reads DVKVTQSSRYLVKRTGEKVFLECVQDMDHENMFWYRQDPGLGLRLIYFSYDVKMKEKGDIPEGYSVSREKKERFSLILESASTNQTSMYLCASSYLDRGLYGNTIYFGEGSWLTVV.